Below, 11 T cell receptor beta chains from the same sample are listed, as sequenced in a study of blood T cell repertoires in COVID-19. The repertoire was sequenced with immunoSEQ multiplex PCR; TCRdb's copy has only in-frame clones and lacks some. This table has 30,000 to 50,000 clones, approximately 85% appearing once. Input material: peripheral blood. The receptor set was obtained from a man between 60 and 75 years old with acute or convalescent COVID-19.

The chain has TRBV5-1 and TRBJ2-1, with 7 bases identical to TRBD1. V was clipped by 1 base and J by 6 bases; unmatched bases: 1. CDR1 is SGHRS and CDR2 is YFSETQ in the germline V gene. The CDR3 totals 13 residues. For the CDR3, the DNA is TGCGCCAGCAGCTTGAAGGGGGCCAATGAGCAGTTCTTC. Translation gives CASSLKGANEQFF.

The chain links TRBV27 to TRBJ2-1, with 7 bases that match TRBD2. The junction had 4 bases not matched to a gene; V was cut back by 5 bases and J by 6 bases. This CDR3 contains 13 residues. CDR1 MNHEY and CDR2 SMNVEV come from the germline V gene (reference sequence). The CDR3 protein is CASSQAGINEQFF. CDR3 bases: TGTGCCAGCAGTCAAGCGGGGATCAATGAGCAGTTCTTC.

This clone was observed once. The chain is built from TRBV7-3 and TRBJ2-1, with 7 bases matching TRBD2. Germline lookup yields CDR1 SGHTA and CDR2 FQGTGA. After removal of 2 bases from V and 6 bases from J, the junction contained 13 bases not matched to a gene. The CDR3 spans 17 residues. As DNA, the CDR3 is TGTGCCAGCAGCTTACTCCCTCCGGGAGCGGGACTCAATGAGCAGTTCTTC. Its protein is CASSLLPPGAGLNEQFF.

The chain is built from TRBV6-5 and TRBJ2-2; perhaps TRBD2 as D (6 bases). This CDR3 is 16 amino acids long. Germline CDR1 is MNHEY and CDR2 is SVGAGI. V was shortened by 0 bases and J by 6 bases, with 14 bases between the two germline ends. The CDR3 is CASSYSRLVSAGELFF. In DNA, the CDR3 is TGTGCCAGCAGTTACTCGAGACTAGTAAGCGCCGGGGAGCTGTTTTTT.

The rearrangement links TRBV30 to TRBJ1-1; 7 nucleotides align to TRBD1. The CDR3 loop spans 13 amino acids. With V trimmed by 4 bases and J by 6 bases, 8 bases remained unmatched. CDR1 GTSNPN and CDR2 SVGIG come from the germline V gene (reference sequence). CDR3 protein: CAWKGGASAEAFF. CDR3 nucleotide sequence: TGTGCCTGGAAAGGGGGCGCTTCCGCTGAAGCTTTCTTT.

The V gene is TRBV7-9, the J gene TRBJ1-4; D remains ambiguous. Germline CDR1 SEHNR, CDR2 FQNEAQ (reference sequence). The ends were cut back, 4 bases at V and 8 bases at J, with 11 bases in the middle. The CDR3 has 13 residues. In DNA, the CDR3 is TGTGCCAGCAGCTCATGGGCCTCAGAAAAACTGTTTTTT. Translating it yields CASSSWASEKLFF.

The gene calls are TRBV7-2 and TRBJ2-1; 7 bases are shared with TRBD2. CDR1 SGHTA and CDR2 FQGNSA come from the germline V gene. This CDR3 has 18 amino acids. Losses at the gene ends were 5 bases for V and 3 bases for J; bases not matched to a gene: 16. The chain's CDR3 is CASSDIATREAGYNEQFF. The DNA of the CDR3 is TGTGCCAGCAGCGATATAGCAACCCGGGAGGCAGGCTACAATGAGCAGTTCTTC.

V gene TRBV3-1 (or the pseudogene TRBV3-2) combines with J gene TRBJ1-1, with D possibly being TRBD1 (5 bases). Germline V gene sequence: CDR1 LGHDT, CDR2 YNNKEL (reference sequence). Deletions cut 1 base from V and 12 bases from J, with 15 bases between. The CDR3 extends over 13 amino acids. In nucleotides, the CDR3 is TGTGCCAGCAGCCAAGCCCACAGGTACCCATCTTTCTTT. Amino acids: CASSQAHRYPSFF.

This chain uses TRBV11-2 with TRBJ2-7, with D possibly matching TRBD2 (7 bases). The CDR3 sequence is 14 residues long. Trimming stripped 5 bases from V and 6 bases from J, with 17 bases between. The germline gives CDR1 SGHAT, CDR2 FQNNGV. CDR3 region: CASSPPVGGGEQYF. CDR3 DNA sequence: TGTGCCAGCAGCCCACCGGTGGGAGGGGGCGAGCAGTACTTC.

The rearrangement uses TRBV5-4 and TRBJ2-5; maybe TRBD1 (6 bases). This CDR3 has 14 amino acids. Trimming cost V 0 bases and J 3 bases, with 9 bases left between them. Germline V gives CDR1 SGHNT, CDR2 YYREEE (reference sequence). DNA for the CDR3: TGTGCCAGCAGCTTGGGACAGGACGAAGAGACCCAGTACTTC. Translating gives CASSLGQDEETQYF. The complete variable domain, with remaining parts taken from reference TRBV5-4 and TRBJ2-5, reads ETGVTQSPTHLIKTRGQQVTLRCSSQSGHNTVSWYQQALGQGPQFIFQYYREEENGRGNFPPRFSGLQFPNYSSELNVNALELDDSALYLCASSLGQDEETQYFGPGTRLLVL.

The chain employs TRBV2 and TRBJ2-7; 7 bases are shared with TRBD1. The CDR3 runs to 14 residues. The V gene end was trimmed by 5 bases and the J gene end by 5 bases; junction bases not matched to a gene: 9. Germline values: CDR1 SNHLY, CDR2 FYNNEI. CDR3 loop: CASSPSRQGNEQYF. As DNA, the CDR3 is TGTGCCAGCAGTCCCTCAAGACAGGGCAACGAGCAGTACTTC.